This T cell receptor (beta chain) was obtained from a study of shared clonotypes between healthy human individuals. Study-wide results and caveats: Only blood underwent sampling, and tissue repertoires likely differ. Memory subsets generally showed lower estimated richness than naive subsets.

Germline assignment: CDR1 MDHEN and CDR2 SYDVKM. Trimming cost V 8 bases and J 3 bases; bases outside gene matches: 9. This CDR3 has 16 residues. The assay used deep level. Repertoires were generated with immunoSEQ multiplex PCR, while TCRdb's copy carries only in-frame clones and drops some. The sample lists roughly 400,000 clones, approximately 96% occurring once. On this clone itself: Its antigen is as yet unknown.

With CCR7-negative CD45RA+ TemRA cells, CD45RO+ cells were combined in CD8 memory. Source material: memory CD8+ T cells sorted from blood. Subset specified: CD45RO+ cells pooled with CCR7-negative TemRA cells. The V call is TRBV28, the J call TRBJ2-7; 14 nucleotides agree with TRBD2. The receptor was derived from a man aged 25-40 years in good health. The CDR3 spells CASYPAGTSGGYEQYF. The CDR3 region has the DNA TGTGCCAGCTACCCCGCCGGGACTAGCGGGGGCTACGAGCAGTACTTC.